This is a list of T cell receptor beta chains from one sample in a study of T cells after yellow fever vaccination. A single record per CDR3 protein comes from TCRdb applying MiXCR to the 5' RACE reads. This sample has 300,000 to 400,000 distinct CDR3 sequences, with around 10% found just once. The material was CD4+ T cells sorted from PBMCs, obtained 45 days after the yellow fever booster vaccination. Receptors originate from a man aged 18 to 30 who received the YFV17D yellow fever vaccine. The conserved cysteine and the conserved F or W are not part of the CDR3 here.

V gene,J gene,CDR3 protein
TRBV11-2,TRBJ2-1,ASSSRQLAGNNEQF
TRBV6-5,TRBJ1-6,ASSYSGTANSPLH
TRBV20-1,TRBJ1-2,SAYIETVITNYGYT
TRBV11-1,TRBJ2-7,ASSFTPGQGAHEQY
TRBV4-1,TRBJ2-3,ASSYSQGGDTQY
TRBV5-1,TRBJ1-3,ASSLVGRQVGGNTIY
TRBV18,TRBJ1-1,ASSPYFRAEAF
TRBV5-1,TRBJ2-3,ASNSLPGPDTQY
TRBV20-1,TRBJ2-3,SGTGGRDTQY
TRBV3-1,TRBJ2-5,ASSQLTSRETQY
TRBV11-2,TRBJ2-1,ASSYIREAEQF
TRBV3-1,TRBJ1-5,ASSQGGIQPQH
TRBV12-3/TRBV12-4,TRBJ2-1,ASSWAGRNNEQF
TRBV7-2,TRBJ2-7,ASSLGPGNPYEQY
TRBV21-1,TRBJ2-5,ASSKGQTVGETQY
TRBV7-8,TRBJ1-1,ASSLVGGSTEAF
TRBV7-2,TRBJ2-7,ASSVSGTRSYEQY
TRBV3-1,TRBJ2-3,ASSQAGITDTQY
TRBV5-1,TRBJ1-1,ASSRGPRNTEAF
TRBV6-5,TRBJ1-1,ASSSWTGASPMAF
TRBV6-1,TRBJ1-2,ASRQGPLYGYT
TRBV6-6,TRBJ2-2,ASTTNPGELF
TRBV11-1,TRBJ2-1,ASSFRVDSGGLYNEQF
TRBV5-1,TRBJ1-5,ASSLSPGDYQPQH
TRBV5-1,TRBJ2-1,ASSFQGPSDEQF
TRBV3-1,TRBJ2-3,ASSLGTSGGHTQY
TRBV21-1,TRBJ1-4,ASILGTFHQSERKLF
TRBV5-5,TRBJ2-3,ASSLITSGGTDTQY
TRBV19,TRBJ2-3,ASSIIGDTQY
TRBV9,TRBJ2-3,ASSVRNTQY
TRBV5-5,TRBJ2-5,ASSLVGQRETQY
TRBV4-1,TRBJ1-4,ASSQERTGGRKLF